The following is a T cell receptor beta chain sequence with its context. This entry comes from a study of T cells in tumors after PD-1 blockade. Per the germline V gene, CDR1 is MNHNY and CDR2 is SVGAGI (reference sequence). Trimming left V 1 base short and J 0 bases short, with 9 bases between. The CDR3 loop spans 15 amino acids. Method: immunoSEQ multiplex PCR; TCRdb's copy keeps in-frame clones and lacks some. Here the sample spans thousands of clones, about 60% being singletons. V and J are TRBV6-6 and TRBJ1-2; D perhaps matches TRBD1 (6 bases). The sample in question was tumor tissue, obtained after anti-PD-1 treatment. This TCR came from a human donor with cutaneous squamous cell carcinoma. CDR3 DNA sequence: TGTGCCAGCAGTTACTTGTCAGGGGCTAACTATGGCTACACCTTC. Its protein is CASSYLSGANYGYTF.